This passage covers 31 T cell receptor beta chains from one sample sequenced in a study of vaccination and CD4 T cells after COVID-19. Researchers used the Oncomine TCR Beta short-read assay to sequence DNA from cultured CD4+ T cells. Via MiXCR, TCRdb re-called the PCR reads, giving one row per CDR3 protein. Here the sample spans 14,000 or so distinct CDR3 sequences, more than 65% being singletons. Their cognate antigens are unknown. Stated treatment: roughly 11-day PBMC culture with coronavirus spike peptide pools or control peptides (ViraFEST assay). The source material was CD4+ T cells from blood, cultured in vitro. The origin of the receptors is a human donor who had recovered from COVID-19.

J is TRBJ1-6 and V is TRBV7-9, with unresolved D. V shed 3 bases and J shed 9 bases, with 12 bases lying between them. The CDR3 runs to 14 residues. Germline assignment: CDR1 SEHNR and CDR2 FQNEAQ (reference sequence). In nucleotides, the CDR3 is TGTGCCAGCAGCTTTGGTCCCACGGCTTCACCCCTCCACTTT. It encodes CASSFGPTASPLHF.

The gene calls are TRBV11-2 and TRBJ1-5, with D unresolved. Germline assignment: CDR1 SGHAT and CDR2 FQNNGV. Trimming stripped 6 bases from V and 0 bases from J, with 9 bases between. This CDR3 region has 14 residues. The CDR3 coding sequence is TGTGCCAGCAGAACTGAACTTAGCAATCAGCCCCAGCATTTT. Its protein product is CASRTELSNQPQHF.

The chain has TRBV27 and TRBJ1-1; TRBD1 is a possible D gene (5 bases). This CDR3 has 14 amino acids. Deletions cut 6 bases from V and 5 bases from J, with 16 bases between. Per the germline V gene, CDR1 is MNHEY and CDR2 is SMNVEV (reference sequence). The CDR3 protein is CASRTLGAGTEAFF. As DNA, the CDR3 is TGTGCCAGCAGGACCCTCGGGGCGGGGACTGAAGCTTTCTTT.

The chain joins TRBV20-1 to TRBJ2-3; 8 bases agree with TRBD2. CDR1 and CDR2 from the germline V gene are DFQATT and SNEGSKA (reference sequence). V lost 2 bases to trimming and J lost 3 bases; unmatched junction nucleotides: 10. CDR3 length: 16 residues. The CDR3 DNA reads as TGCAGTGCTAGACCAACTAGCGGACCTAAGACAGATACGCAGTATTTT. Translated, it gives CSARPTSGPKTDTQYF.

The rearrangement links TRBV14 to TRBJ2-7; D unclear. V was trimmed by 6 bases and J by 4 bases, leaving 16 bases between them. Germline loops: CDR1 SGHDN, CDR2 FVKESK. There are 14 residues in the CDR3. Written as DNA, the CDR3 is TGTGCCAGCAGTCTCCTCTCCGAGAGGTACGAGCAGTACTTC. This encodes CASSLLSERYEQYF.

In nucleotides, the CDR3 is TGTGCCAGTAGTATTGATCCCGTCGACAGCCCGAACACTGAAGCTTTCTTT. It codes for CASSIDPVDSPNTEAFF. The rearrangement uses TRBV19 and TRBJ1-1; TRBD1 is a possible D gene (5 bases). The germline V gene has CDR1 LNHDA and CDR2 SQIVND (reference sequence). Trimming stripped 3 bases from V and 1 base from J, with 18 bases between. The CDR3 has 17 amino acids.

The rearrangement uses TRBV24-1 and TRBJ1-2; 8 bases fit TRBD1. The CDR3 contains 15 residues. Trimming removed 0 bases from V and 7 bases from J; junction bases left unmatched: 6. Germline V gene lookup returns CDR1 KGHDR and CDR2 SFDVKD. The CDR3: CATSDLRQGASGYTF. The DNA for the CDR3 is TGTGCCACCAGTGATTTGCGGCAGGGGGCAAGTGGCTACACCTTC.

This clonotype has a handful of counts. The J gene is TRBJ1-2, the V gene TRBV21-1; TRBD1, as called in the table, went unchecked against the DNA. TRBV21-1 is flagged as a pseudogene. The CDR3 is 15 amino acids. CDR3 nucleotides: TGTGCCAGCAGCCATCAAACAGGGGGCGTCGGTGGCTACACCTTC. It yields the protein CASSHQTGGVGGYTF.

The rearrangement links TRBV6-2 or TRBV6-3 to TRBJ1-5; TRBD1 agrees at 8 bases. With V trimmed by 5 bases and J by 4 bases, 10 bases remained unmatched. The CDR3 loop spans 16 amino acids. Germline V CDR1 and CDR2: MNHEY, SVGEGT. The CDR3 sequence is CASSTYQGARNQPQHF. CDR3 nucleotides: TGTGCCAGCAGTACCTACCAGGGGGCTAGGAATCAGCCCCAGCATTTT.

The rearrangement uses TRBV6-5 and TRBJ1-6; maybe TRBD1 (6 bases). Trimming took 0 bases from V and 7 from J, leaving 10 bases between them. This CDR3 has 15 amino acids. In germline, CDR1 is MNHEY, CDR2 SVGAGI. The CDR3 region has the DNA TGTGCCAGCAGTTACTCTGGACAGCTAAATTCACCCCTCCACTTT. Translated: CASSYSGQLNSPLHF.

The V gene is TRBV7-2, the J gene TRBJ2-3, with 11 bases lining up with TRBD2. The germline CDR1 and CDR2 sequences are SGHTA and FQGNSA. J gave up 7 bases and V 1 base, and 4 bases lay outside the gene matches. This CDR3 spans 15 amino acids. The DNA of the CDR3 is TGTGCCAGCAGCTTAGGACTAGCGGGATCTTATACGCAGTATTTT. Amino acid sequence: CASSLGLAGSYTQYF.

The chain joins TRBV19 to TRBJ2-4, with D uncertain. The CDR3 contains 14 residues. Trimming shortened V by 7 bases and J by 1 base, and 11 bases separated the two germline ends. CDR1 and CDR2 from the germline V gene are LNHDA and SQIVND (reference sequence). The CDR3 loop reads CASNPPRAKNIQYF. The CDR3 nucleotides are TGTGCCAGTAACCCACCACGGGCCAAAAACATTCAGTACTTC.

The chain employs TRBV6-1 and TRBJ2-1; 9 bases are shared with TRBD2. With the DNA end fitting TRBJ2-7 better, the J assignment may be wrong. This CDR3 is 15 amino acids long. In germline, CDR1 is MNHNS, CDR2 SASEGT. Here the CDR3 reads CASSPGGSGSYEQYF. The CDR3 DNA reads as TGTGCCAGCAGTCCCGGTGGTAGCGGGAGTTACGAGCAGTACTTC.

This clonotype was seen a few times. V and J are TRBV24-1 and TRBJ2-2; 8 bases are shared with TRBD2. Trimming at V came to 6 bases and at J to 4 bases, leaving 6 bases not matched to a gene. Germline CDR1 and CDR2: KGHDR and SFDVKD. CDR3 length: 15 amino acids. CDR3 nucleotide sequence: TGTGCCACCAGTTGGGGCGGGGGGTCCACCGGGGAGCTGTTTTTT. It translates to CATSWGGGSTGELFF.

The genes are TRBV7-2 and TRBJ1-4; tentative D call: TRBD1 (5 bases). Looked up from germline, CDR1 is SGHTA and CDR2 is FQGNSA. The CDR3 loop spans 13 amino acids. V shed 8 bases and J shed 6 bases, with 13 bases lying between them. CDR3 nucleotides: TGTGCCAGCTGTTGGCAGGGTGATGAAAAACTGTTTTTT. It translates to CASCWQGDEKLFF.

J is TRBJ2-3 and V is TRBV21-1; whether TRBD1, the table's D call, matches the DNA was not checked. TRBV21-1 is designated a pseudogene. CDR3 length: 15 residues. CDR3 coding DNA: TGTGCACACTACTTCCTCGTCCCCGGGGCAGATACGCAGTATTTT. It yields the protein CAHYFLVPGADTQYF.

This clonotype was seen only a few times. The chain carries TRBV20-1 and TRBJ1-3, with D unclear. Germline V gives CDR1 DFQATT, CDR2 SNEGSKA (reference sequence). The CDR3 has 14 residues. V was shortened by 5 bases and J by 0 bases, with 11 bases between the two germline ends. CDR3 amino acids: CSALDGSSGNTIYF. DNA for the CDR3: TGCAGTGCTTTGGACGGGAGCTCTGGAAACACCATATATTTT.

The genes are TRBV5-4 and TRBJ1-5, with 11 bases identical to TRBD1. J gave up 9 bases and V 4 bases, and 6 bases lay outside the gene matches. Germline CDR1 is SGHNT and CDR2 is YYREEE (reference sequence). The CDR3 consists of 14 residues. For the CDR3, the DNA is TGTGCCAGCAGCGAGGACAGGGGGCTTGGGCCCCAGCATTTT. Its translation is CASSEDRGLGPQHF.

This clonotype came up once. The chain employs TRBV27 and TRBJ1-5; D call uncertain. Per the germline V gene, CDR1 is MNHEY and CDR2 is SMNVEV (reference sequence). The germline V and J ends were trimmed by 4 bases and 0 bases, with 13 bases remaining between them. This CDR3 spans 16 amino acids. The CDR3 reads CASSCRVKYSNQPQHF. CDR3 nucleotide sequence: TGTGCCAGCAGTTGTAGGGTTAAGTATAGCAATCAGCCCCAGCATTTT.

This clonotype was seen only a few times. The chain joins TRBV20-1 to TRBJ1-1; D uncertain. The CDR3 is 12 residues long. Trimming removed 3 bases from V and 3 bases from J, with 8 bases in between. Germline CDR1 DFQATT, CDR2 SNEGSKA (reference sequence). The CDR3 here is CSARTLDTEAFF. The CDR3 DNA is TGCAGTGCTAGGACCCTGGACACTGAAGCTTTCTTT.

The chain links TRBV20-1 to TRBJ1-5, with D unresolved. V was shortened by 2 bases and J by 7 bases, with 12 bases between the two germline ends. Germline CDR1 DFQATT, CDR2 SNEGSKA (reference sequence). This CDR3 spans 13 amino acids. CDR3 bases: TGCAGTGCTAGAACCTCAGAAGGCCAGCCCCAGCATTTT. Protein sequence: CSARTSEGQPQHF.

This clonotype has only one observation. This rearrangement joins TRBV19 to TRBJ1-2; D not resolved. CDR1 is LNHDA, CDR2 SQIVND, per germline (reference sequence). The V end lost 2 bases, the J end lost 8 bases, and 9 bases lay between the germline ends. There are 12 residues in the CDR3. Here the CDR3 DNA reads TGTGCCAGTAGTATAAGTGCAAGCGGCTACACCTTC. This encodes CASSISASGYTF.

This clonotype was found once. The genes are TRBV4-3 and TRBJ1-1; tentatively, D is TRBD1 (5 bases). The germline V gene has CDR1 LGHNA and CDR2 YSLEER. The V and J ends lost 4 bases and 2 bases respectively, with 14 bases between them. CDR3 length equals 15 residues. The CDR3 sequence is CASSRLGQGNTEAFF. For the CDR3, the DNA is TGCGCCAGCAGCCGCTTGGGGCAGGGAAACACTGAAGCTTTCTTT.

The J gene is TRBJ1-1, the V gene TRBV7-2; D might be TRBD1 (5 bases). V was clipped by 4 bases and J by 0 bases, with 12 bases between them. Germline V CDR1 and CDR2: SGHTA, FQGNSA. The CDR3 consists of 15 residues. For the CDR3, the DNA is TGTGCCAGCAGCTCCCGACAGAGATTGAACACTGAAGCTTTCTTT. Translated, it gives CASSSRQRLNTEAFF. Full variable domain (missing parts from reference TRBV7-2 and TRBJ1-1): GAGVSQSPSNKVTEKGKDVELRCDPISGHTALYWYRQSLGQGLEFLIYFQGNSAPDKSGLPSDRFSAERTGGSVSTLTIQRTQQEDSAVYLCASSSRQRLNTEAFFGQGTRLTVV.

This clonotype was counted between two and nine times. The chain couples TRBV7-9 to TRBJ2-7, with D unresolved. The CDR3 totals 14 residues. Per germline, CDR1 SEHNR and CDR2 FQNEAQ (reference sequence). V lost 8 bases, J lost 4 bases, and 18 bases lay in between. The CDR3 DNA sequence: TGTGCCAGCGGCACAAGCCATAAGGCGTACGAGCAGTACTTC. It is translated as CASGTSHKAYEQYF.

J is TRBJ2-3 and V is TRBV6-1, with TRBD2 identical over 15 bases. V trimming: 6 bases; J trimming: 3 bases; junction bases outside the gene matches: 7. Germline loops: CDR1 MNHNS, CDR2 SASEGT. The CDR3 has 17 amino acids. CDR3 region: CASRPPGLAGGTDTQYF. In DNA, the CDR3 is TGTGCCAGCAGGCCCCCGGGACTAGCGGGAGGTACAGATACGCAGTATTTT.

The V gene is TRBV19, the J gene TRBJ2-1; 8 bases map to TRBD2. Germline lookup yields CDR1 LNHDA and CDR2 SQIVND (reference sequence). V was clipped by 1 base and J by 3 bases; unmatched bases: 8. This CDR3 is built from 17 residues. The CDR3 DNA is TGTGCCAGTAGTATAGGGGGGACTAGAATGCTCTACAATGAGCAGTTCTTC. Its protein product is CASSIGGTRMLYNEQFF.

This clonotype came up a few times. The CDR3, as DNA: TGTGCCAGTAGTATTGCTGACACAGATACGCAGTATTTT. This sequence encodes CASSIADTDTQYF. The V call is TRBV19, the J call TRBJ2-3, with unresolved D. This CDR3 contains 13 residues. Germline V gives CDR1 LNHDA, CDR2 SQIVND (reference sequence). The V end was cut by 3 bases, the J end by 2 bases, with 6 bases between.

The rearrangement uses TRBV28 and TRBJ2-7, with 7 bases aligning to TRBD2. The CDR3 extends over 14 amino acids. The trim removed 0 bases at V and 3 bases at J, leaving 2 bases unmatched. CDR1 and CDR2 (germline): MDHEN, SYDVKM. The CDR3 here is CASSLWGGSYEQYF. In DNA form, the CDR3 reads TGTGCCAGCAGTTTATGGGGCGGGAGCTACGAGCAGTACTTC.

The chain employs TRBV19 and TRBJ2-4; D unclear. The germline V gene has CDR1 LNHDA and CDR2 SQIVND (reference sequence). The CDR3 consists of 14 residues. The V end was cut by 3 bases, the J end by 3 bases, with 9 bases between. CDR3 coding DNA: TGTGCCAGTAGTATGGTAAAGGTCAAAAACATTCAGTACTTC. This codes for CASSMVKVKNIQYF.

Relative to its sample, this clonotype is medium-sized. V gene TRBV7-2 combines with J gene TRBJ2-3; D gene ambiguous. The V end was cut by 5 bases, the J end by 2 bases, with 5 bases between. Germline V gene lookup returns CDR1 SGHTA and CDR2 FQGNSA. This CDR3 spans 12 amino acids. DNA for the CDR3: TGTGCCAGCAGCCCTTACACAGATACGCAGTATTTT. This gives the protein CASSPYTDTQYF.